This T cell receptor (beta chain) is drawn from a study of shared clonotypes between healthy human individuals. The germline CDR1 and CDR2 sequences are SGDLS and YYNGEE. V lost 0 bases to trimming and J lost 5 bases; unmatched junction nucleotides: 8. This CDR3 contains 16 residues. TCRdb's table, derived via immunoSEQ multiplex PCR, lists solely in-frame clones and lacks some. This sample carries some 2,100,000 clones, 95% of them seen once, and the ten largest clones take approximately 0.13%. Adults of Caucasian background living in Nashville, Tennessee made up all donors. A split of CD4+ cells into CD45RA+ naive and CD45RA-negative memory subsets was performed. Study results and limitations: Clonotype sharing among donors was expected to depend on sequencing depth. Naive CD4 clonotypes were shared across a few donors at about 5.3%.

On this clone itself: Its matching antigen is unknown.

The chain couples TRBV9 to TRBJ2-5; 9 nucleotides line up with TRBD2. The source is a man aged 18 to 29 in good health. The sample consisted of naive CD4+ T cells sorted from blood. Subset of the sample: CD45RA+ positively selected. The CDR3 sequence is CASSVAAGGPWETQYF. DNA for the CDR3: TGTGCCAGCAGCGTAGCGGCGGGGGGGCCGTGGGAGACCCAGTACTTC.